The 31 T cell receptor beta chains reported below all come from one sample, sequenced in a study of blood T cell repertoires in COVID-19. The method was immunoSEQ multiplex PCR; TCRdb's version includes in-frame clones alone and lacks a portion of them. The sample includes 360,000 or so clones, 88% of them seen just once. Sequenced sample: PBMCs or T cells enriched from blood (not recorded which). The origin of the receptors is a woman aged 25 to 39 who had been exposed to COVID-19.

This clone was seen a handful of times. J is TRBJ1-1 and V is TRBV24-1; possible D gene TRBD1, 5 bases. Looked up from germline, CDR1 is KGHDR and CDR2 is SFDVKD. V lost 5 bases and J lost 6, with 15 bases in between. The CDR3 runs to 14 residues. This chain's CDR3 is CATSGAGPSPEAFF. The DNA for the CDR3 is TGTGCCACCAGTGGGGCAGGGCCGAGTCCTGAAGCTTTCTTT.

This clone has only a few counts. The chain combines TRBV13 with TRBJ2-1, with D possibly TRBD2 on 6 matching bases. The germline gives CDR1 PRHDT, CDR2 FYEKMQ (reference sequence). This CDR3 has 14 residues. The V gene lost 4 bases and the J gene lost 6 bases, with 13 bases spanning the gap. CDR3 DNA sequence: TGTGCCAGCAGCTGGGGGTTCGGGAGCAATGAGCAGTTCTTC. Translated: CASSWGFGSNEQFF.

The genes are TRBV2 and TRBJ2-1, with D perhaps TRBD1 (6 bases). This CDR3 spans 13 amino acids. V lost 8 bases and J lost 3, with 11 bases in between. Germline V gives CDR1 SNHLY, CDR2 FYNNEI. CDR3 residues: CASDRDNYNEQFF. The CDR3 nucleotides read TGTGCCAGCGACCGGGACAACTACAATGAGCAGTTCTTC.

This rearrangement joins TRBV11-1 to TRBJ2-7; no clear D. The germline CDR1 and CDR2 sequences are SGHAT and FQDESV (reference sequence). This CDR3 comprises 13 residues. V lost 4 bases and J lost 4, with 11 bases in between. The CDR3, as DNA: TGTGCCAGCAGCTCCCCCCCAGCGTACGAGCAGTACTTC. It specifies CASSSPPAYEQYF.

This clone was detected only a few times. V gene TRBV7-9 combines with J gene TRBJ2-7; TRBD1 aligns across 12 bases. Germline V gives CDR1 SEHNR, CDR2 FQNEAQ (reference sequence). After removal of 6 bases from V and 6 bases from J, the junction contained 6 bases not matched to a gene. The CDR3 covers 14 residues. The CDR3 reads CASRPGTGGLEQYF. The CDR3 DNA is TGTGCCAGCAGACCCGGGACAGGGGGCCTCGAGCAGTACTTC.

The chain is built from TRBV28 and TRBJ1-5, with 8 bases identical to TRBD1. This CDR3 has 17 residues. CDR1 and CDR2 (germline): MDHEN, SYDVKM. Trimming at V came to 0 bases and at J to 5 bases, leaving 9 bases not matched to a gene. In nucleotides, the CDR3 is TGTGCCAGCAGTTTATGGCAGACAGGGGCTGGGGATCAGCCCCAGCATTTT. Its protein is CASSLWQTGAGDQPQHF.

This chain uses TRBV9 with TRBJ2-2, with TRBD2 as a possible D gene (7 bases). This CDR3 has 16 residues. The germline gives CDR1 SGDLS, CDR2 YYNGEE. The V end was cut by 0 bases, the J end by 7 bases, with 16 bases between. DNA for the CDR3: TGTGCCAGCAGCGTAGGAGAGAGGGGGAGGGACGGGGAGCTGTTTTTT. It specifies CASSVGERGRDGELFF.

The chain joins TRBV11-3 to TRBJ2-2; 9 nucleotides align to TRBD2. Germline V gene lookup returns CDR1 SGHNT and CDR2 YENEEA. With 2 bases clipped from V and 6 bases from J, the junction kept 4 bases outside the gene matches. This CDR3 spans 15 amino acids. The CDR3 region has the DNA TGTGCCAGCAGCTTAAGCTTAGCGGGAGCCGGGGAGCTGTTTTTT. Its protein product is CASSLSLAGAGELFF.

This clone was detected only once. The genes are TRBV24-1 and TRBJ2-7; tentative D call: TRBD2 (5 bases). V lost 5 bases, J lost 3 bases, and 13 bases lay in between. Germline CDR1 reads KGHDR; CDR2 reads SFDVKD. This CDR3 has 14 amino acids. This chain's CDR3 is CATSAGGPHYEQYF. The CDR3, as DNA: TGTGCCACCAGTGCTGGAGGACCCCACTACGAGCAGTACTTC.

The CDR3 region has the DNA TGTGCCAGCGAACAGGCCGGGACAGGGGCTAATGAGCAGTTCTTC. As protein: CASEQAGTGANEQFF. This chain joins TRBV2 and TRBJ2-1; 10 bases are shared with TRBD1. CDR3 size: 15 residues. CDR1 is SNHLY and CDR2 is FYNNEI in the germline V gene. V was clipped by 8 bases and J by 7 bases; unmatched bases: 11.

The rearrangement links TRBV25-1 to TRBJ2-2; 7 nucleotides match TRBD1. The CDR3 is made up of 13 amino acids. Germline V gene sequence: CDR1 MGHDK, CDR2 SYGVNS. V shed 5 bases and J 7 bases; nucleotides not matched to a gene: 4. CDR3 sequence (DNA): TGTGCCAGCAGTAGGGCAGGGGGCGGGGAGCTGTTTTTT. Translating gives CASSRAGGGELFF.

The CDR3 bases are TGTGCCAGCAGCTATAGGCCCACCACGACATCCGGGGAGCTGTTTTTT. It codes for CASSYRPTTTSGELFF. J is TRBJ2-2 and V is TRBV28; no firm D call. Trimming stripped 6 bases from V and 6 bases from J, with 20 bases between. Germline loops: CDR1 MDHEN, CDR2 SYDVKM. This CDR3 comprises 16 residues.

This chain links TRBV18 with TRBJ2-7; 7 positions agree with TRBD1. Germline lookup yields CDR1 KGHSH and CDR2 LQKENI. There are 14 residues in the CDR3. V lost 6 bases, J lost 2 bases, and 7 bases stayed unmatched. The CDR3, as DNA: TGTGCCAGCTCCTTACAGGGGACGACCTACGAGCAGTACTTC. Encoded protein: CASSLQGTTYEQYF.

The chain couples TRBV3-1 (or the pseudogene TRBV3-2) to TRBJ1-1; no definite D call. The CDR3 spans 15 residues. Looked up from germline, CDR1 is LGHDT and CDR2 is YNNKEL (reference sequence). Trimming left V 7 bases short and J 1 base short, with 16 bases between. CDR3 nucleotide sequence: TGTGCCAGCACAGGATCAGCCCATGGGAACACTGAAGCTTTCTTT. It codes for CASTGSAHGNTEAFF.

The V gene is TRBV9, the J gene TRBJ1-5; possibly TRBD1 for D (5 bases). Germline-derived CDR1 and CDR2 are SGDLS and YYNGEE. V dropped 0 bases and J dropped 4 bases, with 11 bases sitting between them. The CDR3 is 15 residues long. CDR3 coding DNA: TGTGCCAGCAGCGTAGGGGGAGGGACGAATCAGCCCCAGCATTTT. Translation gives CASSVGGGTNQPQHF.

The chain uses TRBV14 and TRBJ1-2; 7 bases align to TRBD1. With V trimmed by 4 bases and J by 5 bases, 4 bases remained unmatched. Germline V gene sequence: CDR1 SGHDN, CDR2 FVKESK. This CDR3 has 13 amino acids. CDR3 loop: CASSPDRDYGYTF. DNA for the CDR3: TGTGCCAGCAGCCCAGACAGGGATTATGGCTACACCTTC.

V and J are TRBV27 and TRBJ2-7; 7 bases line up with TRBD2. The V gene's germline CDR1 is MNHEY and CDR2 SMNVEV (reference sequence). Germline trimming cut 7 bases from V and 2 bases from J; bases unmatched to any gene: 8. The CDR3 has 14 amino acids. CDR3 in DNA: TGTGCCAGCACCCCGGGGAGCGGGACCTACGAGCAGTACTTC. The encoded protein is CASTPGSGTYEQYF.

The genes are TRBV19 and TRBJ2-7, with 8 bases fitting TRBD2. The CDR3 loop spans 15 amino acids. The junction had 9 bases not matched to a gene; V was cut back by 4 bases and J by 4 bases. Germline loops: CDR1 LNHDA, CDR2 SQIVND (reference sequence). The CDR3 protein is CASSRQPGLVYEQYF. The CDR3 nucleotides read TGTGCCAGTAGTAGGCAACCGGGACTAGTTTACGAGCAGTACTTC.

This clone has just one count. This sequence joins TRBV11-3 and TRBJ2-1; tentatively, D is TRBD2 (6 bases). Germline CDR1 reads SGHNT; CDR2 reads YENEEA. V lost 0 bases and J lost 6, with 24 bases in between. The CDR3 spans 19 residues. The chain's CDR3 is CASSLDQGSLSAGLNEQFF. The CDR3 coding sequence is TGTGCCAGCAGCTTAGATCAGGGCTCCTTATCTGCGGGGCTCAATGAGCAGTTCTTC.

This clone was seen just once. The CDR3 region has the DNA TGTGCCAGCAGCCAAGTAAGTCCAGGGAAGTTCGCGAACACCGGGGAGCTGTTTTTT. It codes for CASSQVSPGKFANTGELFF. The chain combines TRBV3-1 (or the pseudogene TRBV3-2) with TRBJ2-2; tentative D call: TRBD1 (5 bases). The V gene lost 1 base and the J gene lost 0 bases, with 18 bases spanning the gap. Germline CDR1 LGHDT, CDR2 YNNKEL (reference sequence). CDR3 length equals 19 residues.

The V gene is TRBV11-3, the J gene TRBJ2-1; TRBD2 matches at 8 bases. V dropped 10 bases and J dropped 5; count of bases not matched to a gene: 10. This CDR3 has 14 residues. The germline V gene encodes CDR1 SGHNT and CDR2 YENEEA. CDR3 nucleotide sequence: TGTGCCATAGCTCGCCTAGCGGGTGACAATGAGCAGTTCTTC. It codes for CAIARLAGDNEQFF.

The chain employs TRBV18 and TRBJ2-1; 7 bases agree with TRBD2. Per germline, CDR1 KGHSH and CDR2 LQKENI. J gave up 8 bases and V 0 bases, and 7 bases lay outside the gene matches. The CDR3 runs 15 residues. As DNA, the CDR3 is TGTGCCAGCTCACCACCGGGACTACCCTTATATGAGCAGTTCTTC. It is translated as CASSPPGLPLYEQFF.

CDR3 amino acids: CAIRTDTTDTQYF. In DNA form, the CDR3 reads TGTGCCATCAGAACCGACACCACAGATACGCAGTATTTT. The genes are TRBV10-3 and TRBJ2-3; D ambiguous. The germline V gene encodes CDR1 ENHRY and CDR2 SYGVKD. CDR3 length: 13 residues. V was clipped by 6 bases and J by 2 bases, with 9 bases between them.

The chain uses TRBV12-5 and TRBJ2-1; D perhaps matches TRBD1 (6 bases). The CDR3 spans 14 residues. Germline-derived CDR1 and CDR2 are LGHNT and FRNRAP. V gave up 7 bases and J gave up 3 bases, with 13 bases separating them. CDR3 sequence: CASVPGTLYNEQFF. As DNA, the CDR3 is TGTGCTAGTGTTCCCGGGACACTCTACAATGAGCAGTTCTTC.

The chain carries TRBV11-3 and TRBJ2-1; TRBD2 agrees at 9 bases. The CDR3 is 16 amino acids. Germline V CDR1 and CDR2: SGHNT, YENEEA. Germline trimming cut 5 bases from V and 0 bases from J; bases unmatched to any gene: 5. Written as DNA, the CDR3 is TGTGCCAGCAGCCCAAGACTAGCGGACTCCTACAATGAGCAGTTCTTC. As protein: CASSPRLADSYNEQFF.

The chain recombines TRBV7-3 with TRBJ1-5, with D unresolved. The germline V gene encodes CDR1 SGHTA and CDR2 FQGTGA. The germline V and J ends were trimmed by 0 bases and 6 bases, with 6 bases remaining between them. The CDR3 runs to 13 residues. In nucleotides, the CDR3 is TGTGCCAGCAGCTTAACTGAGGGTCAGCCCCAGCATTTT. Translating gives CASSLTEGQPQHF.

The V call is TRBV5-6, the J call TRBJ2-7; no firm D call. From germline, CDR1 is SGHDT and CDR2 YYEEEE. Trimming left V 1 base short and J 3 bases short, with 14 bases between. CDR3 length equals 15 residues. CDR3 sequence (DNA): TGTGCCAGCAGCTTGCCGAGACACGCAGGCTACGAGCAGTACTTC. Translation: CASSLPRHAGYEQYF.

The V call is TRBV10-3, the J call TRBJ2-5, with D maybe TRBD2 (6 bases). This CDR3 comprises 12 residues. Germline-derived CDR1 and CDR2 are ENHRY and SYGVKD. V was clipped by 4 bases and J by 5 bases, with 8 bases between them. This CDR3 is CAISVEGETQYF. The CDR3 bases are TGTGCCATCAGTGTGGAGGGGGAGACCCAGTACTTC.

This chain uses TRBV12-3 or TRBV12-4 with TRBJ1-1; D perhaps matches TRBD1 (6 bases). This CDR3 is built from 10 residues. Trimming removed 9 bases from V and 10 bases from J, with 12 bases in between. The CDR3 sequence: CASGQGRAFF. The CDR3 DNA reads as TGTGCCAGTGGTCAGGGGCGAGCTTTCTTT.

The chain recombines TRBV7-2 with TRBJ1-5, with a weak D call TRBD1 (5 bases). Trimming shortened V by 4 bases and J by 1 base, and 14 bases separated the two germline ends. The CDR3 consists of 16 residues. Germline V gives CDR1 SGHTA, CDR2 FQGNSA. The CDR3 spells CASSWAPAGSNQPQHF. The CDR3 coding sequence is TGTGCCAGCAGCTGGGCCCCGGCAGGGAGCAATCAGCCCCAGCATTTT.

This clone appeared a few times. This chain joins TRBV24-1 and TRBJ2-1; 7 positions agree with TRBD1. The V segment lost 1 base and the J segment 5 bases; nucleotides outside the gene matches: 4. The CDR3 is 15 amino acids. Germline CDR1 reads KGHDR; CDR2 reads SFDVKD. DNA of the CDR3: TGTGCCACCAGTGATTTCTTTGACAGGGACAATGAGCAGTTCTTC. It encodes CATSDFFDRDNEQFF.